This TCR beta chain is drawn from a study of regulatory T cells in long-lasting Graves disease. Arm-PCR with iRepertoire HTBI primers amplified the CDR3 regions for these TCR beta libraries. TCRdb analysed the multiplex PCR reads with MiXCR anew, one entry per CDR3 protein. The data show roughly 560,000 distinct CDR3 sequences, with 12% seen just once and about 8.9% held by the top ten. The time point was: newly diagnosed GD, antithyroid drugs for less than 3 months. The authors made the TCR library using RNA they extracted from PBMCs. Germline-derived CDR1 and CDR2 are DFQATT and SNEGSKA (reference sequence). Between the trimmed V and J ends, which lost 4 bases and 2 bases, there was a span of 15 bases. The CDR3 contains 15 residues. The same data also went into a second study, on T cells in Graves' hyperthyroidism and ophthalmopathy.

The receptor was derived from a woman aged 25-40 years with Graves disease. Sequencing used peripheral blood mononuclear cells (PBMCs), obtained at new diagnosis, from a patient treated with antithyroid drugs. The chain is built from TRBV20-1 and TRBJ1-5, with D perhaps matching TRBD1 (6 bases). Here the CDR3 DNA reads TGCAGTGCTACCGACCGCAGGACAGGCAATCAGCCCCAGCATTTT. Translated, it gives CSATDRRTGNQPQHF.